The present T cell receptor (beta chain) was sequenced within a study of cytomegalovirus exposure and HLA in healthy donors. Study-level results: In vitro work confirmed that a few CMV-associated chains recognize CMV antigens. TCR clusters originating in the first cohort tended to co-occur in the 120 validation repertoires, according to a later analysis.

The CDR3 spans 14 residues. V lost 5 bases, J lost 3 bases, and 10 bases lay in between. Germline CDR1 reads MDHEN; CDR2 reads SYDVKM. Sequencing was performed with immunoSEQ multiplex PCR; in TCRdb, only in-frame clones are kept and a portion is missing. This table holds approximately 170,000 clones, 85% found once. In the case of this clone: Its antigen is not known.

Material: PBMCs. This clonotype originated in a man aged 18 to 30 in good health and CMV-seropositive. The rearrangement joins TRBV28 to TRBJ2-2; D might be TRBD2 (6 bases). The CDR3 region is CASSLGGDTGELFF. The DNA for the CDR3 is TGTGCCAGCAGTCTAGGCGGGGACACCGGGGAGCTGTTTTTT. The complete variable domain, with remaining parts taken from reference TRBV28 and TRBJ2-2, reads DVKVTQSSRYLVKRTGEKVFLECVQDMDHENMFWYRQDPGLGLRLIYFSYDVKMKEKGDIPEGYSVSREKKERFSLILESASTNQTSMYLCASSLGGDTGELFFGEGSRLTVL.